These 4 T cell receptor beta chains were sequenced from one sample in a study of blood T cells in healthy people across ages. Primed by a sample-barcoded 5' primer and a J-beta primer mix, a second PCR proceeded for 7 to 11 cycles. TCRdb reprocessed the 5' RACE reads with MiXCR, giving one entry per CDR3 protein. The table shows roughly 900,000 distinct CDR3 sequences, with roughly 43% occurring only once. Sequences were obtained from blood. These TCRs come from a man aged 25-45 years in good health.

This chain links TRBV12-3 or TRBV12-4 with TRBJ2-3; D ambiguous. The V end lost 4 bases, the J end lost 4 bases, and 15 bases lay between the germline ends. CDR3 size: 15 residues. The CDR3 bases are TGTGCCAGCAGTTCATCAGTTTATTATTCAGATACGCAGTATTTT. This encodes CASSSSVYYSDTQYF.

Worth noting for this clonotype: A single base separates this from a much larger clone, so it may be a read error. This chain links TRBV9 with TRBJ2-1, with 7 bases fitting TRBD1. Germline V gene data show CDR1 as SGDLS and CDR2 as YYNGEE. The CDR3 consists of 13 residues. V trimming: 0 bases; J trimming: 6 bases; junction bases outside the gene matches: 0. The CDR3 is CASSVGQGNEQFF. The CDR3 DNA sequence: TGTGCCAGCAGCGTAGGACAGGGCAATGAGCAGTTCTTC.

This chain uses TRBV5-1 with TRBJ2-6, with TRBD1 identical over 11 bases. This CDR3 region has 17 residues. The junction had 1 base not matched to a gene; V was cut back by 2 bases and J by 0 bases. Germline CDR1 reads SGHRS; CDR2 reads YFSETQ. DNA of the CDR3: TGCGCCAGCAGCTTCGGGACAGGGGGCTCTGGGGCCAACGTCCTGACTTTC. Protein sequence: CASSFGTGGSGANVLTF. The full variable domain, rest sourced from reference TRBV5-1 and TRBJ2-6, is KAGVTQTPRYLIKTRGQQVTLSCSPISGHRSVSWYQQTPGQGLQFLFEYFSETQRNKGNFPGRFSGRQFSNSRSEMNVSTLELGDSALYLCASSFGTGGSGANVLTFGAGSRLTVL.

The chain carries TRBV7-9 and TRBJ1-5, with 7 bases fitting TRBD1. This CDR3 comprises 15 residues. J gave up 5 bases and V 4 bases, and 8 bases lay outside the gene matches. Germline V lookup: CDR1 SEHNR, CDR2 FQNEAQ (reference sequence). CDR3 in DNA: TGTGCCAGCAGCTCAGCGACAGGGTTGGATCAGCCCCAGCATTTT. Its translation: CASSSATGLDQPQHF.